This record concerns one T cell receptor beta chain sequence. No cognate antigen has been identified for it. Base-call qualities are not available, and no considerably larger clone is one nucleotide away. The data belong to a study of control samples from healthy donors and cancer patients (dated by TCRdb to 2018 to 2020). Library construction relied on the immunoSEQ multiplex PCR assay. Held by TCRdb, this immuneACCESS table contains in-frame sequences only and omits some clones. Under half of the omission traces to an unresolved V gene where checked; the cause of the rest is unknown. The sample records around 92,000 clones, roughly four fifths of which are singletons. The ten largest make up 1.5% to 2.5% of the sample. The sequence was collected from a man between 60 and 75 years old in good health. The sample comprised blood.

The sequence in DNA is TGTGCCAGCAGCCAAGATGGGACTAGCGGGGTCTACGAGCAGTACTTC. It specifies CASSQDGTSGVYEQYF. The chain is encoded by TRBV4-2 joined to TRBJ2-7; 13 bases in the middle match TRBD2. Trimming takes 0 bases off V and 3 bases off J; junction bases not matched to a gene: 2. The CDR3 covers 16 residues, taking in both the cysteine and the phenylalanine. Only the CDR3 portion is preserved as DNA: 48 bases, with reading frame beginning at the first base. The germline V gene gives CDR1 as LGHNA and CDR2 as YNFKEQ.